The clone carrying this T cell receptor beta chain was seen a single time. The sample originates from a study of blood T cell repertoires in COVID-19. Study overall: The United States, Italy and Spain were the sources of the acute and convalescent COVID-19 samples. Sample material is recorded as cDNA or gDNA derived from T cells, B-cell-depleted T cells, or PBMCs.

Methods used by the authors: Quantification of nucleated cells was approximated via reference gene primer amplification. Sequencing used immunoSEQ multiplex PCR; TCRdb keeps in-frame clones, though not all of them. From that table come the V and J calls and clone size; the DNA was used to work out D and trimming. In the table there are some 150,000 clones, roughly 87% of which are singletons. V shed 1 base, J shed 10 bases, and the junction held 5 bases outside the gene matches. CDR1 and CDR2 (germline): SGHRS, YFSETQ. The length of the CDR3 is 14 residues. The sequencing sample was made of peripheral blood. The sequence came from a woman aged 45-65 years with acute or convalescent COVID-19. The chain has TRBV5-1 and TRBJ1-6; TRBD1 agrees at 7 bases. The CDR3 protein is CASSLSQGDSPLHF. The DNA of the CDR3 is TGCGCCAGCAGCTTGTCCCAGGGGGACTCACCCCTCCACTTT.